Each of the 4 T cell receptor beta chains below was sequenced from the same sample in a study of response to subunit inactivated influenza vaccine. Each CDR3 protein is one row after TCRdb ran MiXCR on the RT-PCR reads. Among under 800,000 distinct CDR3 sequences listed, around 14% were seen once. The sample here was PBMCs from blood, taken roughly 15 days before vaccination. The receptors here all came from a man in his fifties or sixties who received an inactivated influenza vaccine.

The chain carries TRBV9 and TRBJ2-3; TRBD2 aligns across 8 bases. The CDR3 consists of 18 residues. V lost 1 base to trimming and J lost 5 bases; unmatched junction nucleotides: 15. Germline values: CDR1 SGDLS, CDR2 YYNGEE. The CDR3 DNA reads TGTGCCAGCAGCGTAAATCCTCTCAAGCGGGAGAGCTTAGATACGCAGTATTTT. Its translation: CASSVNPLKRESLDTQYF.

J is TRBJ1-6 and V is TRBV4-2, with D perhaps TRBD1 (5 bases). Germline values: CDR1 LGHNA, CDR2 YNFKEQ. The CDR3 is 16 amino acids. The germline V and J ends were trimmed by 1 base and 9 bases, with 16 bases remaining between them. CDR3 in amino acids: CASSQGKGKFFSPLHF. In DNA, the CDR3 is TGTGCCAGCAGCCAAGGGAAGGGGAAATTTTTTTCACCCCTCCACTTT.

CDR3 region: CASSLVGGRGHSKVVQETQYF. CDR3 coding DNA: TGTGCCAGCAGCTTAGTGGGCGGCAGGGGGCATTCTAAGGTCGTCCAAGAGACCCAGTACTTC. The chain joins TRBV11-2 to TRBJ2-5; 8 nucleotides line up with TRBD1. This CDR3 is 21 amino acids long. From germline, CDR1 is SGHAT and CDR2 FQNNGV. J gave up 1 base and V 1 base, and 20 bases lay outside the gene matches.

The CDR3 coding sequence is TGTGCCAGCAGCGCCGAACCCCCCCGCGAGCTGTTTTTT. Protein: CASSAEPPRELFF. V and J are TRBV7-9 and TRBJ2-2; D is undetermined. V lost 5 bases to trimming and J lost 11 bases, with 15 bases between them. The length of the CDR3 is 13 residues. CDR1 and CDR2 from the germline V gene are SEHNR and FQNEAQ (reference sequence).